Below are 10 T cell receptor beta chains sequenced from a single sample in a study of T-cell memory formation after mild COVID-19. MiXCR was run by TCRdb on the 5' RACE reads, yielding one entry per CDR3 protein. This table holds about 420,000 distinct CDR3 sequences, 20% to 30% found once. The sequenced sample consisted of PBMCs or a T cell subset sorted from them (not recorded which). Receptors originate from an adult woman who had mild COVID-19 (a few samples of this study predate the infection). Cell type and time point are not known.

This clonotype has just a few counts. The J gene is TRBJ2-5, the V gene TRBV2; tentative D call: TRBD2 (7 bases). Germline-derived CDR1 and CDR2 are SNHLY and FYNNEI. The CDR3 length is 15 residues. Trimming took off 7 bases at V and 5 bases at J, with 20 bases between the two ends. The CDR3 sequence: CASKGGWGDSETQYF. CDR3 coding DNA: TGTGCCAGCAAGGGGGGGTGGGGAGATTCCGAGACCCAGTACTTC.

This clonotype was detected only once. This sequence joins TRBV6-5 and TRBJ1-1; D is ambiguous. Trimming cost V 4 bases and J 4 bases, with 10 bases left between them. CDR1 and CDR2 (germline): MNHEY, SVGAGI. The CDR3 totals 13 residues. For the CDR3, the DNA is TGTGCCAGCAGTTTTAGGGCGACCACTGAAGCTTTCTTT. Translated, it gives CASSFRATTEAFF.

This clonotype has only a few counts. The rearrangement joins TRBV29-1 to TRBJ2-7; 12 bases line up with TRBD1. The germline gives CDR1 SQVTM, CDR2 ANQGSEA. The V and J ends lost 6 bases and 3 bases, in that order; junction bases with no gene match: 6. This CDR3 comprises 14 residues. CDR3 bases: TGCAGCGTCGGGGGACAGGGGGCAATCTACGAGCAGTACTTC. Amino acids: CSVGGQGAIYEQYF.

V usage is TRBV3-1 and J usage is TRBJ2-5, with TRBD1 matching over 8 bases. The germline V gene has CDR1 LGHDT and CDR2 YNNKEL (reference sequence). The CDR3 extends over 15 amino acids. Trimming cost V 0 bases and J 5 bases; bases outside gene matches: 5. This CDR3 reads CASSQDLGQGETQYF. DNA of the CDR3: TGTGCCAGCAGCCAAGACCTAGGACAGGGTGAGACCCAGTACTTC.

The sample holds a few counts of this clonotype. V gene TRBV5-1 combines with J gene TRBJ2-7; 7 nucleotides line up with TRBD1. This CDR3 is built from 16 residues. Germline V gene data show CDR1 as SGHRS and CDR2 as YFSETQ. Trimming at V came to 4 bases and at J to 3 bases, leaving 13 bases not matched to a gene. CDR3 residues: CASSPLVGTEVYEQYF. CDR3 DNA: TGCGCCAGCAGCCCGTTAGTAGGGACAGAGGTCTACGAGCAGTACTTC.

This clonotype appeared a few times. This sequence joins TRBV4-3 and TRBJ2-4; no clear D. The CDR3 contains 12 residues. CDR1 is LGHNA and CDR2 is YSLEER in the germline V gene. V was pared by 4 bases and J by 8 bases, with 9 bases between. DNA of the CDR3: TGCGCCAGCAGCCCGACCGGACACATTCAGTACTTC. Translation: CASSPTGHIQYF.

V gene TRBV6-5 combines with J gene TRBJ1-1, with 7 bases that match TRBD1. The trim removed 8 bases at V and 7 bases at J, leaving 10 bases unmatched. Germline V gene data show CDR1 as MNHEY and CDR2 as SVGAGI. The CDR3 runs 13 residues. CDR3 protein: CASGRQGRGEAFF. CDR3 bases: TGTGCCAGCGGTAGACAGGGACGAGGTGAAGCTTTCTTT.

This chain links TRBV5-5 with TRBJ2-5; TRBD2 agrees at 7 bases. This CDR3 has 14 amino acids. Germline assignment: CDR1 SGHKS and CDR2 YYEKEE (reference sequence). V lost 2 bases, J lost 2 bases, and 3 bases stayed unmatched. CDR3: CASSFGDYQETQYF. The CDR3 nucleotides are TGTGCCAGCAGCTTCGGGGACTATCAAGAGACCCAGTACTTC.

This clonotype was counted only a few times. The chain carries TRBV11-2 and TRBJ1-6; the D gene is possibly TRBD1 (5 bases). Germline values: CDR1 SGHAT, CDR2 FQNNGV. The CDR3 has 14 amino acids. Between the trimmed V and J ends, which lost 1 base and 8 bases, there was a span of 9 bases. In nucleotides, the CDR3 is TGTGCCAGCAGCTTAGTGGGCAGGGATTCACCCCTCCACTTT. This sequence encodes CASSLVGRDSPLHF.

J is TRBJ1-6 and V is TRBV5-1; D possibly corresponds to TRBD1 (6 bases). Deletions cut 0 bases from V and 9 bases from J, with 16 bases between. The CDR3 sequence is 16 residues long. Germline V gives CDR1 SGHRS, CDR2 YFSETQ. CDR3 coding DNA: TGCGCCAGCAGCTTGGTCCGGCAGGGGCTGGGTTCACCCCTCCACTTT. As protein: CASSLVRQGLGSPLHF.